Following are 28 T cell receptor beta chains from one sample sequenced in a study of blood T cell repertoires in COVID-19 (dated by TCRdb to 2019 to 2021). Library preparation was by the immunoSEQ multiplex PCR assay. The table comes from immuneACCESS by way of TCRdb, which keeps in-frame sequences with V and J called. Part of the clones is missing from these tables; in studies checked, under half for an unresolved V gene and the rest for unknown reasons. The sample table records 30,000 to 40,000 clones; almost 85% of these occur just once. The ten largest clones take up approximately 40% of the sample. Sequencing input: peripheral blood. The receptor source for this set is a man older than 75 with active or convalescent COVID-19.

The chain recombines TRBV6-5 with TRBJ2-1; D remains unclear. CDR1 is MNHEY and CDR2 is SVGAGI in the germline V gene. CDR3 length: 12 residues. V dropped 6 bases and J dropped 6 bases, with 9 bases sitting between them. As DNA, the CDR3 is TGTGCCAGCAGGAATTCAGGCAATGAGCAGTTCTTC. Its protein product is CASRNSGNEQFF.

The sample holds one count of this clone. This rearrangement joins TRBV7-9 to TRBJ1-4; 8 nucleotides agree with TRBD1. This CDR3 has 14 amino acids. In germline, CDR1 is SEHNR, CDR2 FQNEAQ (reference sequence). Germline trimming cut 5 bases from V and 10 bases from J; bases unmatched to any gene: 9. The CDR3 region has the DNA TGTGCCAGCAGCCCACAGGGGGGGATCGGAAAACTGTTTTTT. This encodes CASSPQGGIGKLFF.

V is TRBV19 and J is TRBJ2-2; the match to TRBD2 covers 9 bases. V lost 9 bases and J lost 4; bases outside the gene matches: 3. This CDR3 is 13 amino acids long. The germline CDR1 and CDR2 sequences are LNHDA and SQIVND (reference sequence). The DNA of the CDR3 is TGTGCCAGATGGGGACTAGCCACCGGGGAGCTGTTTTTT. This encodes CARWGLATGELFF.

The gene calls are TRBV19 and TRBJ1-5; D not resolved. The germline V gene has CDR1 LNHDA and CDR2 SQIVND (reference sequence). There are 13 residues in the CDR3. V was cut by 5 bases and J by 6 bases, with 11 bases left in between. The CDR3 loop reads CASSEGEGQPQHF. CDR3 sequence (DNA): TGTGCCAGTAGTGAAGGAGAAGGTCAGCCCCAGCATTTT.

The CDR3 is CASSIGGQHNQPQHF. Written as DNA, the CDR3 is TGTGCCAGTAGTATTGGAGGACAGCACAATCAGCCCCAGCATTTT. V gene TRBV19 combines with J gene TRBJ1-5, with a tentative D call TRBD1 (6 bases). In germline, CDR1 is LNHDA, CDR2 SQIVND (reference sequence). With 3 bases removed from V and 3 bases from J, the gap between germline ends came to 12 bases. The CDR3 extends over 15 amino acids.

The chain couples TRBV2 to TRBJ2-1; 9 bases are a match to TRBD1. The junction had 3 bases not matched to a gene; V was cut back by 6 bases and J by 6 bases. The germline V gene encodes CDR1 SNHLY and CDR2 FYNNEI. The length of the CDR3 is 13 residues. The CDR3 DNA reads as TGTGCCAGCAGGACAGGGGGAGGCAATGAGCAGTTCTTC. Encoded protein: CASRTGGGNEQFF.

The chain joins TRBV5-5 to TRBJ1-5; unclear D gene. V dropped 4 bases and J dropped 3 bases, with 17 bases sitting between them. The germline CDR1 and CDR2 sequences are SGHKS and YYEKEE (reference sequence). The CDR3 totals 16 residues. CDR3 bases: TGTGCCAGCAGCCCCGGTGGCAGGCAAGCCAATCAGCCCCAGCATTTT. The encoded protein is CASSPGGRQANQPQHF.

This rearrangement joins TRBV7-2 to TRBJ1-3; tentative D call: TRBD1 (6 bases). The CDR3 contains 17 residues. V lost 4 bases and J lost 2, with 18 bases in between. Germline assignment: CDR1 SGHTA and CDR2 FQGNSA. CDR3 sequence: CASSSHRPGVAGNTIYF. The CDR3 DNA is TGTGCCAGCAGCTCCCATAGACCAGGGGTCGCTGGAAACACCATATATTTT.

The rearrangement joins TRBV6-6 to TRBJ1-4; the match to TRBD1 covers 8 bases. Per germline, CDR1 MNHNY and CDR2 SVGAGI (reference sequence). The CDR3 runs to 15 residues. V lost 2 bases to trimming and J lost 7 bases; unmatched junction nucleotides: 6. CDR3 residues: CASSYRGTGSEKLFF. DNA of the CDR3: TGTGCCAGCAGTTACAGGGGGACAGGTAGTGAAAAACTGTTTTTT.

This rearrangement joins TRBV7-9 to TRBJ1-2; no firm D call. CDR3 length: 14 amino acids. Germline V CDR1 and CDR2: SEHNR, FQNEAQ (reference sequence). Trimming took 4 bases from V and 6 from J, leaving 15 bases between them. The CDR3 sequence is CASSSGPTGNGYTF. Here the CDR3 DNA reads TGTGCCAGCAGCTCTGGGCCGACGGGGAATGGCTACACCTTC. The entire variable domain, with the rest obtained from reference TRBV7-9 and TRBJ1-2, is as follows: DTGVSQNPRHKITKRGQNVTFRCDPISEHNRLYWYRQTLGQGPEFLTYFQNEAQLEKSRLLSDRFSAERPKGSFSTLEIQRTEQGDSAMYLCASSSGPTGNGYTFGSGTRLTVV.

The chain joins TRBV14 to TRBJ2-5; 7 bases fit TRBD1. Germline trimming cut 4 bases from V and 4 bases from J; bases unmatched to any gene: 3. The germline V gene encodes CDR1 SGHDN and CDR2 FVKESK. The CDR3 runs 13 residues. CDR3: CASSRDRAETQYF. In nucleotides, the CDR3 is TGTGCCAGCAGCCGCGACAGGGCAGAGACCCAGTACTTC.

The chain uses TRBV2 and TRBJ1-4; D uncertain. This CDR3 is built from 14 residues. V was trimmed by 1 base and J by 7 bases, leaving 10 bases between them. Germline loops: CDR1 SNHLY, CDR2 FYNNEI. The CDR3 loop is CASSEVFGVEKLFF. The CDR3, as DNA: TGTGCCAGCAGTGAAGTTTTCGGGGTTGAAAAACTGTTTTTT.

The CDR3 region is CAWSAGIQSSEETQYF. The CDR3 DNA is TGTGCCTGGAGCGCGGGCATACAATCATCCGAAGAGACCCAGTACTTC. The V call is TRBV30, the J call TRBJ2-5, with a tentative D call TRBD2 (5 bases). V dropped 3 bases and J dropped 3 bases, with 20 bases sitting between them. The CDR3 consists of 16 residues. Germline V gives CDR1 GTSNPN, CDR2 SVGIG (reference sequence).

The chain uses TRBV9 and TRBJ1-4; possibly TRBD1 for D (6 bases). With 4 bases removed from V and 7 bases from J, the gap between germline ends came to 20 bases. The CDR3 is 16 amino acids. From germline, CDR1 is SGDLS and CDR2 YYNGEE. CDR3 DNA: TGTGCCAGCAGCACCTCCCACAGGGCTTCTAGTGAAAAACTGTTTTTT. It codes for CASSTSHRASSEKLFF.

The chain is built from TRBV6-5 and TRBJ1-2; D is uncertain. Looked up from germline, CDR1 is MNHEY and CDR2 is SVGAGI. This CDR3 has 13 residues. V dropped 5 bases and J dropped 11 bases, with 18 bases sitting between them. CDR3 in DNA: TGTGCCAGCAGTCGAACGTTGCGGGCTGCTTACACCTTC. This codes for CASSRTLRAAYTF.

In this sample, this clone turned up once. The chain combines TRBV28 with TRBJ2-1, with 7 bases lining up with TRBD2. This CDR3 has 17 amino acids. Germline CDR1 is MDHEN and CDR2 is SYDVKM. J lost 0 bases, V lost 4 bases, and 9 bases had no gene match. Written as DNA, the CDR3 is TGTGCCAGCAGTTCCGCGGGTGGCGGGAGCTCCTACAATGAGCAGTTCTTC. Translating it yields CASSSAGGGSSYNEQFF. The whole variable domain, remainder taken from reference TRBV28 and TRBJ2-1, is DVKVTQSSRYLVKRTGEKVFLECVQDMDHENMFWYRQDPGLGLRLIYFSYDVKMKEKGDIPEGYSVSREKKERFSLILESASTNQTSMYLCASSSAGGGSSYNEQFFGPGTRLTVL.

This chain joins TRBV30 and TRBJ1-4; D possibly corresponds to TRBD1 (6 bases). V shed 4 bases and J shed 5 bases, with 23 bases lying between them. The CDR3 runs to 17 residues. Germline-derived CDR1 and CDR2 are GTSNPN and SVGIG (reference sequence). The CDR3 nucleotides read TGTGCCTGGAACCTAGGGGGGGCACAGGGCTTAAATGAAAAACTGTTTTTT. Translating it yields CAWNLGGAQGLNEKLFF.

V gene TRBV27 combines with J gene TRBJ1-1, with D maybe TRBD1 (6 bases). The CDR3 consists of 14 residues. With 0 bases removed from V and 7 bases from J, the gap between germline ends came to 12 bases. Germline V gene sequence: CDR1 MNHEY, CDR2 SMNVEV (reference sequence). CDR3 DNA sequence: TGTGCCAGCAGTTTATCAACAGGGTCGCGTGAAGCTTTCTTT. Residues: CASSLSTGSREAFF.

This chain joins TRBV19 and TRBJ2-3; 7 bases are a match to TRBD2. Germline values: CDR1 LNHDA, CDR2 SQIVND (reference sequence). V was clipped by 6 bases and J by 2 bases; unmatched bases: 11. The CDR3 loop spans 16 amino acids. The CDR3 loop is CASRSRRRENTDTQYF. CDR3 in DNA: TGTGCCAGTAGGTCGCGTAGGCGGGAGAACACAGATACGCAGTATTTT.

The chain couples TRBV28 to TRBJ2-1; D is uncertain. V shed 6 bases and J shed 0 bases, with 15 bases lying between them. CDR1 is MDHEN, CDR2 SYDVKM, per germline. The CDR3 has 16 amino acids. The CDR3 is CASRAPGRSSYNEQFF. The CDR3 nucleotides read TGTGCCAGCAGAGCTCCTGGGCGCAGCTCCTACAATGAGCAGTTCTTC.

The rearrangement joins TRBV7-2 to TRBJ2-1; D is unresolved. The germline V gene encodes CDR1 SGHTA and CDR2 FQGNSA. CDR3 length equals 15 residues. Trimming took off 3 bases at V and 0 bases at J, with 9 bases between the two ends. The CDR3 bases are TGTGCCAGCAGCTTGGCTCCAGACTCCTACAATGAGCAGTTCTTC. This codes for CASSLAPDSYNEQFF.

The CDR3, as DNA: TGTGCCAGTAGTATATCGGCAGGGGGTTATGGCTACACCTTC. Translated, it gives CASSISAGGYGYTF. The chain has TRBV19 and TRBJ1-2, with TRBD1 identical over 7 bases. The germline V gene encodes CDR1 LNHDA and CDR2 SQIVND (reference sequence). With 2 bases clipped from V and 5 bases from J, the junction kept 5 bases outside the gene matches. The CDR3 loop spans 14 amino acids.

The chain joins TRBV7-3 to TRBJ2-3; tentative D call: TRBD1 (6 bases). V lost 5 bases, J lost 3 bases, and 15 bases lay in between. The CDR3 loop spans 15 amino acids. Germline V lookup: CDR1 SGHTA, CDR2 FQGTGA. The CDR3 DNA reads as TGTGCCAGCAGCGAAACCCAACAGGGTACAGATACGCAGTATTTT. Translation: CASSETQQGTDTQYF.

This clone has just a few counts. The chain couples TRBV19 to TRBJ1-2, with TRBD1 matching 10 bases. The CDR3 length is 15 residues. Looked up from germline, CDR1 is LNHDA and CDR2 is SQIVND (reference sequence). The J segment lost 7 bases and the V segment lost 5 bases, leaving 10 bases of the junction unmatched. The CDR3 nucleotides read TGTGCCAGTAGTCCCCCGGGACAGGGGACCTTTGGCTACACCTTC. Protein: CASSPPGQGTFGYTF.

The V and J genes are TRBV19 and TRBJ2-5; weak D call: TRBD2 (7 bases). Trimming took 9 bases from V and 5 from J, leaving 13 bases between them. Germline CDR1 reads LNHDA; CDR2 reads SQIVND (reference sequence). The CDR3 is 12 amino acids. The CDR3 sequence is CASRGAGETQYF. The CDR3 nucleotides are TGTGCCAGCCGGGGGGCGGGGGAGACCCAGTACTTC.

This chain links TRBV4-3 with TRBJ1-3; 11 bases are shared with TRBD1. The V gene's germline CDR1 is LGHNA and CDR2 YSLEER. This CDR3 is built from 16 residues. With V trimmed by 4 bases and J by 0 bases, 2 bases remained unmatched. The CDR3 loop is CASSRGQGGSGNTIYF. DNA for the CDR3: TGCGCCAGCAGCCGGGGACAGGGGGGCTCTGGAAACACCATATATTTT.

The chain combines TRBV7-2 with TRBJ2-3; 13 positions agree with TRBD2. This CDR3 comprises 16 residues. CDR1 is SGHTA and CDR2 is FQGNSA in the germline V gene. V shed 5 bases, J shed 6 bases, and the junction held 8 bases outside the gene matches. The CDR3 here is CASSPSGLAGADTQYF. DNA for the CDR3: TGTGCCAGCAGCCCGTCCGGACTAGCGGGAGCCGATACGCAGTATTTT.

The rearrangement joins TRBV19 to TRBJ1-1; D remains ambiguous. Germline assignment: CDR1 LNHDA and CDR2 SQIVND (reference sequence). The CDR3 is made up of 14 amino acids. V was shortened by 5 bases and J by 2 bases, with 12 bases between the two germline ends. The CDR3, as DNA: TGTGCCAGTAGTCGACAAGGTCAAAACACTGAAGCTTTCTTT. Residues: CASSRQGQNTEAFF.